The subject of this entry is one T cell receptor (beta chain). Its specificity is unknown. This sample was taken from a study of CD8+ T cells in alopecia areata. Study overall: Oral tofacitinib, 5 to 10 mg twice daily, was given in an open-label trial. The tofacitinib course ran for 6 to 18 months and was followed by 6 months off drug. Study-level results: Scalp specimens additionally yield sequences from normal skin's resident alphabeta T cells.

RNA, once extracted, was reverse transcribed into cDNA for use as the sequencing template. Produced via immunoSEQ multiplex PCR; TCRdb's table is partial and in-frame only. The repertoire holds some 130,000 clones, with approximately 49% as singletons. Peripheral blood and lesional scalp punch biopsies were taken from alopecia areata patients. The material sequenced was CD8+ T cells sorted from blood, taken at week 0. The clonotype originates from a human donor with alopecia areata.

The CDR3 sequence is CSAPIGEGYTF. The CDR3 DNA follows: TGCAGCGCTCCGATCGGGGAGGGCTACACCTTC. V gene TRBV29-1 combines with J gene TRBJ1-2; D unresolved. V shed 7 bases and J shed 8 bases, with 14 bases lying between them. CDR1 and CDR2 (germline): SQVTM, ANQGSEA. CDR3 size: 11 residues.